These 17 T cell receptor beta chains were sequenced from one sample in a study of technical replicates of blood from several donors. Here immunoSEQ multiplex PCR was the method, and the copy in TCRdb shows in-frame clones only, minus some. Of about 73,000 clones in the sample, 93% are singletons; the top ten hold over 0.2%. Specimen: T cells isolated from PBMCs. The receptors here all came from a human donor in good health.

This chain connects TRBV10-1 to TRBJ2-4; 7 nucleotides match TRBD1. The length of the CDR3 is 15 residues. Germline lookup yields CDR1 WNHNN and CDR2 SYGVQD (reference sequence). V lost 0 bases and J lost 6; bases outside the gene matches: 5. CDR3 nucleotide sequence: TGCGCCAGCAGTGAGTCGACCAGGGGGAGAAACATTCAGTACTTC. Protein product: CASSESTRGRNIQYF.

This clone was detected once. The chain uses TRBV28 and TRBJ1-5; no clear D. Germline CDR1 reads MDHEN; CDR2 reads SYDVKM. V was trimmed by 2 bases and J by 0 bases, leaving 8 bases between them. The CDR3 totals 15 residues. CDR3 sequence reads: CASSLTEYSNQPQHF. Here the CDR3 DNA reads TGTGCCAGCAGTTTAACAGAATATAGCAATCAGCCCCAGCATTTT.

The genes are TRBV28 and TRBJ2-3; D possibly corresponds to TRBD2 (7 bases). Germline CDR1 MDHEN, CDR2 SYDVKM. V lost 2 bases, J lost 4 bases, and 19 bases lay in between. This CDR3 has 17 residues. For the CDR3, the DNA is TGTGCCAGCAGTTTACTGATTGGCAGGGGAGGGGCAGATACGCAGTATTTT. Its translation is CASSLLIGRGGADTQYF.

The genes are TRBV2 and TRBJ1-5; D is possibly TRBD1 (6 bases). The ends were cut back, 5 bases at V and 1 base at J, with 9 bases in the middle. CDR1 and CDR2 from the germline V gene are SNHLY and FYNNEI. This CDR3 comprises 14 residues. CDR3 bases: TGTGCCAGCAGTCGAACAGGGAGCAATCAGCCCCAGCATTTT. It translates to CASSRTGSNQPQHF.

The rearrangement joins TRBV6-5 to TRBJ2-3; D is undetermined. V shed 6 bases and J shed 6 bases, with 10 bases lying between them. The CDR3 is made up of 12 amino acids. Germline CDR1 MNHEY, CDR2 SVGAGI. CDR3 sequence: CASRSQWDTQYF. For the CDR3, the DNA is TGTGCCAGCAGATCCCAGTGGGATACGCAGTATTTT.

This chain uses TRBV4-2 with TRBJ2-5, with TRBD2 as a possible D gene (5 bases). Trimming left V 0 bases short and J 3 bases short, with 8 bases between. CDR3 length equals 14 residues. From germline, CDR1 is LGHNA and CDR2 YNFKEQ. CDR3 sequence: CASSQEIGKETQYF. CDR3 DNA sequence: TGTGCCAGCAGCCAAGAAATCGGGAAAGAGACCCAGTACTTC.

V and J are TRBV2 and TRBJ2-7, with TRBD2 matching over 7 bases. Germline lookup yields CDR1 SNHLY and CDR2 FYNNEI. The CDR3 is 15 amino acids. J was trimmed by 2 bases and V by 7 bases; bases with no gene match: 11. CDR3 sequence: CASILTGGGTYEQYF. CDR3 DNA: TGTGCCAGCATCCTAACTGGGGGGGGAACCTACGAGCAGTACTTC.

This chain connects TRBV12-5 to TRBJ1-5; 7 positions match TRBD1. V lost 3 bases to trimming and J lost 4 bases; unmatched junction nucleotides: 6. CDR3 length: 15 residues. Germline V lookup: CDR1 LGHNT, CDR2 FRNRAP. CDR3 nucleotides: TGTGCTAGTGGTTTTGGACAGGTCGAAAATCAGCCCCAGCATTTT. It encodes CASGFGQVENQPQHF.

J is TRBJ2-1 and V is TRBV19; 8 bases are a match to TRBD2. This CDR3 has 14 amino acids. CDR1 is LNHDA, CDR2 SQIVND, per germline (reference sequence). Trimming removed 7 bases from V and 7 bases from J; junction bases left unmatched: 9. CDR3 protein: CASNVGGASNEQFF. CDR3 in DNA: TGTGCCAGTAATGTCGGGGGGGCTTCAAATGAGCAGTTCTTC.

The V gene is TRBV2, the J gene TRBJ1-5, with TRBD1 identical over 8 bases. This CDR3 contains 13 residues. Germline V gene lookup returns CDR1 SNHLY and CDR2 FYNNEI. The junction had 7 bases not matched to a gene; V was cut back by 7 bases and J by 8 bases. The CDR3 protein is CASNRQGLEPQHF. The DNA of the CDR3 is TGTGCCAGCAATCGACAGGGGCTGGAGCCCCAGCATTTT. Variable domain in full (rest from reference TRBV2 and TRBJ1-5): EPEVTQTPSHQVTQMGQEVILRCVPISNHLYFYWYRQILGQKVEFLVSFYNNEISEKSEIFDDQFSVERPDGSNFTLKIRSTKLEDSAMYFCASNRQGLEPQHFGDGTRLSIL.

This sequence joins TRBV5-1 and TRBJ1-1; D is possibly TRBD1 (6 bases). Trimming took 2 bases from V and 4 from J, leaving 12 bases between them. Per the germline V gene, CDR1 is SGHRS and CDR2 is YFSETQ. CDR3 size: 14 residues. The CDR3 reads CASSFLQGSTEAFF. CDR3 DNA: TGCGCCAGCAGCTTTTTACAGGGCAGCACTGAAGCTTTCTTT.

The CDR3 reads CASSSYTGELFF. The CDR3 bases are TGCGCCAGCAGTTCTTACACCGGGGAGCTGTTTTTT. V gene TRBV5-1 combines with J gene TRBJ2-2; D is uncertain. The CDR3 is 12 residues long. V lost 5 bases, J lost 3 bases, and 5 bases lay in between. From germline, CDR1 is SGHRS and CDR2 YFSETQ.

This clone appeared once. This chain joins TRBV6-1 and TRBJ1-1; D is uncertain. CDR1 and CDR2 (germline): MNHNS, SASEGT. V lost 2 bases and J 4 bases, leaving 5 bases between the germline ends. This CDR3 has 12 residues. The CDR3 DNA is TGTGCCAGCAGTGAACGCGCCACTGAAGCTTTCTTT. Protein: CASSERATEAFF.

The chain combines TRBV7-6 with TRBJ2-5; TRBD2 matches 11 bases. The CDR3 has 17 amino acids. In germline, CDR1 is SGHVS, CDR2 FNYEAQ. V dropped 0 bases and J dropped 3; count of bases not matched to a gene: 6. Written as DNA, the CDR3 is TGTGCCAGCAGCTTAGCGTCGGTAGCGGGAGGGAAAGAGACCCAGTACTTC. Amino acids: CASSLASVAGGKETQYF.

The chain combines TRBV25-1 with TRBJ1-2; D call uncertain. This CDR3 is built from 11 residues. Trimming pared 6 bases from V and 5 bases from J, leaving 7 bases between. Germline V gene data show CDR1 as MGHDK and CDR2 as SYGVNS. The DNA of the CDR3 is TGTGCCAGCAGCCACGGGTATGGCTACACCTTC. Its translation: CASSHGYGYTF.

The rearrangement links TRBV4-1 to TRBJ1-4; D not certain. Germline V gene sequence: CDR1 MGHRA, CDR2 YSYEKL. The CDR3 has 17 amino acids. V lost 2 bases, J lost 7 bases, and 20 bases lay in between. CDR3 sequence reads: CASSQPLRWSLSEKLFF. The CDR3 DNA is TGCGCCAGCAGCCAACCCTTAAGATGGAGTCTAAGTGAAAAACTGTTTTTT.

The chain is built from TRBV2 and TRBJ1-5; 7 bases are shared with TRBD1. The CDR3 is made up of 15 amino acids. Per germline, CDR1 SNHLY and CDR2 FYNNEI. Unmatched junction bases numbered 6, after V lost 7 bases and J lost 0 bases. The CDR3 DNA sequence: TGTGCCAGCACAGGGGGACTAGGTAGCAATCAGCCCCAGCATTTT. It encodes CASTGGLGSNQPQHF.